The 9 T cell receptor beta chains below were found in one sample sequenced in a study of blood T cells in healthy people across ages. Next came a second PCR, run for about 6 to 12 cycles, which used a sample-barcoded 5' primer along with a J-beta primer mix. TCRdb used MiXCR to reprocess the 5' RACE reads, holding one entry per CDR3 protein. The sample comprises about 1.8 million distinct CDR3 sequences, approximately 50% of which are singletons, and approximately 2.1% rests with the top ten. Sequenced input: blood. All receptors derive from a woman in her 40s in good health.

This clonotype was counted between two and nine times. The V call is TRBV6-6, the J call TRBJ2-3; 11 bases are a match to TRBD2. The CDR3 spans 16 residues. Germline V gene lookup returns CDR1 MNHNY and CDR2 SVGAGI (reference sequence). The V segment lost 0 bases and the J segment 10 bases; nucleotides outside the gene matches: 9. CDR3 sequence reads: CASSYSSGGGVRAQYF. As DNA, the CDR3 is TGTGCCAGCAGTTACTCTAGCGGGGGGGGAGTTCGGGCGCAGTATTTT.

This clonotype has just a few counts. The CDR3: CASSLVILKNIQYF. CDR3 DNA sequence: TGTGCCAGCAGCTTAGTTATTCTCAAAAACATTCAGTACTTC. The J gene is TRBJ2-4, the V gene TRBV7-2; the D is unclear. The CDR3 spans 14 residues. V was cut by 1 base and J by 3 bases, with 7 bases left in between. In germline, CDR1 is SGHTA, CDR2 FQGNSA.

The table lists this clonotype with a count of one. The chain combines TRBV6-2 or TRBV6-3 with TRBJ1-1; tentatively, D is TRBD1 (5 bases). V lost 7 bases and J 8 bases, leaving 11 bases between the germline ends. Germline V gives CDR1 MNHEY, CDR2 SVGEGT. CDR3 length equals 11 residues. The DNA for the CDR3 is TGTGCCAGCACCGAGGGGTCCGAAGCTTTCTTT. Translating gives CASTEGSEAFF.

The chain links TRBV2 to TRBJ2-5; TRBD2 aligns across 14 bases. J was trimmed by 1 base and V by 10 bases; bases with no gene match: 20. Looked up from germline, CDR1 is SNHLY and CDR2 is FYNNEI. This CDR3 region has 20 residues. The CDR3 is CATSTRGRTSGGRFQETQYF. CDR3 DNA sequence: TGTGCCACCTCAACTAGGGGACGGACTAGCGGGGGGCGATTCCAAGAGACCCAGTACTTC.

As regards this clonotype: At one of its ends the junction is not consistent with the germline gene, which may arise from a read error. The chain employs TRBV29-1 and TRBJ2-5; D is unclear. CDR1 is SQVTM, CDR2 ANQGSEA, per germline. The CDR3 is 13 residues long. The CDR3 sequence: CSVVMVHHETQYF. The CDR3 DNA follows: TGCAGCGTTGTGATGGTCCACCATGAGACCCAGTACTTC. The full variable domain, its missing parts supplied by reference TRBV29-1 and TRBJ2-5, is SAVISQKPSRDICQRGTSLTIQCQVDSQVTMMFWYRQQPGQSLTLIATANQGSEATYESGFVIDKFPISRPNLTFSTLTVSNMSPEDSSIYLCSVVMVHHETQYFGPGTRLLVL.

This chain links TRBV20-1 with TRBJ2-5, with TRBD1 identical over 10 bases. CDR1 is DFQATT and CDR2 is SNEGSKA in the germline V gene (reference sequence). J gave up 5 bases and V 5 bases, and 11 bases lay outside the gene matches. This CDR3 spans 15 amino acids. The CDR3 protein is CSAGTGTGAFETQYF. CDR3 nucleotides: TGCAGTGCTGGTACCGGGACAGGGGCGTTTGAGACCCAGTACTTC.

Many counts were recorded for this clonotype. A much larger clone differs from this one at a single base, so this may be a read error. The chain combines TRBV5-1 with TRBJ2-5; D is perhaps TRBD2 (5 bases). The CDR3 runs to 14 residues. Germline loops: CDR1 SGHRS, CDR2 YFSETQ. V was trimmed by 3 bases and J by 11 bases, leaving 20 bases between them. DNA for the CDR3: TGCGCCAGCAGCTCCTGGAGCGGATACAATGAGCAGTACTTC. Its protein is CASSSWSGYNEQYF.

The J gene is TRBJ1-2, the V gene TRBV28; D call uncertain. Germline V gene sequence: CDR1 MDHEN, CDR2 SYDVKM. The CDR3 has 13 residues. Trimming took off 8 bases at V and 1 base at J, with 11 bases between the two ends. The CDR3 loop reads CASFREVNYGYTF. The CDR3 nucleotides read TGTGCCAGCTTTCGCGAGGTTAACTATGGCTACACCTTC.

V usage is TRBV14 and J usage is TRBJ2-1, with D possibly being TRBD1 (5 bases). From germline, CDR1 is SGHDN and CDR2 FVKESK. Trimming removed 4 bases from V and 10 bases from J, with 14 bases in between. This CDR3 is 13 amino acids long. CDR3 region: CASSPTVRGEQFF. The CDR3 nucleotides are TGTGCCAGCAGCCCGACCGTAAGGGGCGAGCAGTTCTTC.